This record concerns one TCR beta chain sequence. Germline CDR1 and CDR2: MNHEY and SVGEGT. There are 15 residues in the CDR3. Trimming at V came to 4 bases and at J to 3 bases, leaving 5 bases not matched to a gene. These data are taken from a study of blood T cell repertoires in COVID-19. Study-wide background: The United States, Italy and Spain supplied acute and convalescent COVID-19 samples. Sample material is recorded as cDNA or gDNA derived from T cells, B-cell-depleted T cells, or PBMCs.

Original processing methods: Amplifying reference gene primers gave estimates of nucleated cell counts. The method was immunoSEQ multiplex PCR; TCRdb's version includes in-frame clones alone and lacks a portion of them. Clone size and V and J calls were adopted from that table, with D and trimming inferred from the DNA. The sample includes 65,000 to 95,000 clones, around 90% of them seen just once. V gene TRBV6-2 or TRBV6-3 combines with J gene TRBJ1-5; 8 positions agree with TRBD1. This TCR was sampled from a man over 45 with active COVID-19. Sequencing input: peripheral blood. CDR3 sequence: CASSSGQGNNQPQHF. The DNA for the CDR3 is TGTGCCAGCAGTTCAGGACAGGGAAACAATCAGCCCCAGCATTTT.